This TCR beta chain was profiled in a study of identical twins. MiXCR, run by TCRdb on the 5' RACE reads, gives a single entry per CDR3 protein. The sample lists roughly 690,000 distinct CDR3 sequences, around 5.7% seen once, with 1.5% to 2% in the top ten. This clonotype was seen many times. The receptor's source is a man between 18 and 35 years old in good health. Source material: naive T cells sorted from blood.

CDR3 loop: CASSPRPSGSHNEQFF. The CDR3 nucleotides read TGTGCCAGCAGCCCGCGCCCTAGCGGGAGTCACAATGAGCAGTTCTTC. The chain uses TRBV7-9 and TRBJ2-1; 10 nucleotides agree with TRBD2. Germline-derived CDR1 and CDR2 are SEHNR and FQNEAQ (reference sequence). CDR3 length: 16 residues. The V gene end was trimmed by 5 bases and the J gene end by 5 bases; junction bases not matched to a gene: 9.